Below, one TCR beta chain is given with its context. Its antigen is undetermined. This sample stems from a study of CD8 T cells in ankylosing spondylitis. General study findings and limits: Peripheral blood held disease-linked clones only at relatively low frequency, and these were CD8+. Apparently characteristic of ankylosing spondylitis blood was a TCR beta motif (eight highly homologous variants).

TCRdb redid the calling of the 5' RACE reads with MiXCR, one entry per CDR3 protein. Of more than 650,000 distinct CDR3 sequences listed, around 11% are singletons. J gave up 11 bases and V 1 base, and 8 bases lay outside the gene matches. Germline V lookup: CDR1 SEHNR, CDR2 FQNEAQ (reference sequence). The CDR3 is made up of 14 amino acids. The chain links TRBV7-9 to TRBJ2-1; 7 positions agree with TRBD1. The sample comprised blood, either unsorted or a sorted T cell fraction (not recorded which). This clonotype was sampled from a male donor with ankylosing spondylitis. CDR3 DNA: TGTGCCAGCAGCTTAGTCGGGACAGATACCAAGCAGTTCTTC. Its translation: CASSLVGTDTKQFF.